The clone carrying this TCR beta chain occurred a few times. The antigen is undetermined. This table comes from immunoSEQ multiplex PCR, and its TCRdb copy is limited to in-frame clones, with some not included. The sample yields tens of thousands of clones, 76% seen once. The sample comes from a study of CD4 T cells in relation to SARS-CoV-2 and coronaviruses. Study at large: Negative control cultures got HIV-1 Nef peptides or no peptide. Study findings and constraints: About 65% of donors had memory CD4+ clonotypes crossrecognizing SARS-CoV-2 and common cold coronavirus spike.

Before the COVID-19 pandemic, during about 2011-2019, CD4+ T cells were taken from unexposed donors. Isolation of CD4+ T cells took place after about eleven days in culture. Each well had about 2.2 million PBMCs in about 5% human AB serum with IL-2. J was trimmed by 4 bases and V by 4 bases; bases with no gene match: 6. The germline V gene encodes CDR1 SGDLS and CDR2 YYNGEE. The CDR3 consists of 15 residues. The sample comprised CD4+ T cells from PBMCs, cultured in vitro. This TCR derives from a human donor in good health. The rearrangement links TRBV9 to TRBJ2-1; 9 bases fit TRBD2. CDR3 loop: CASSLGGRGYNEQFF. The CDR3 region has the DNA TGTGCCAGCAGCCTTGGCGGGAGGGGGTACAATGAGCAGTTCTTC.